Each of the 29 T cell receptor beta chains below was sequenced from the same sample in a study of T cell repertoires in cytomegalovirus infection (dated by TCRdb to about 2019). For sequencing, an Illumina HiSeq 1500 was employed. Using fastp trimming at Q25 and MiXCR clonotype assembly, TCRdb reanalyzed the public sequencing data and kept in-frame beta chains. Each entry is one CDR3 protein sequence, shown with its most common DNA and genes. This sample lists approximately 730,000 distinct CDR3 sequences; almost 30% were detected once. The ten largest clones represent around 14% of the sample. The treatment or condition label, as the study defines it: in vitro stimulation with specific CMV peptide epitopes to enrich CMV-specific T cells. Their antigens are not known. The sample in question was cultured CD8+ T cells from PBMCs, obtained from culture after CMV antigen stimulation. The receptors derive from a human donor in good health (CMV status not recorded). Some clones in this sample may be carry-over from other donors' samples.

This clonotype was seen repeatedly, ten times or more. The chain joins TRBV7-6 to TRBJ1-4; D ambiguous. This CDR3 comprises 16 residues. CDR1 and CDR2 (germline): SGHVS, FNYEAQ. V shed 3 bases and J shed 5 bases, with 16 bases lying between them. CDR3 bases: TGTGCCAGCAGCTTCGCTAACGAAGCTCTAAATGAAAAACTGTTTTTT. This encodes CASSFANEALNEKLFF.

This sequence joins TRBV10-3 and TRBJ2-5, with unresolved D. The CDR3 is 18 residues long. Trimming took off 0 bases at V and 0 bases at J, with 17 bases between the two ends. Germline loops: CDR1 ENHRY, CDR2 SYGVKD. This CDR3 reads CAISESVALSSNQETQYF. The DNA for the CDR3 is TGTGCCATCAGTGAGTCGGTAGCCCTGTCCAGTAACCAAGAGACCCAGTACTTC.

This clonotype has a single count. The genes are TRBV27 and TRBJ1-2; 9 bases match TRBD1. Trimming at V came to 8 bases and at J to 6 bases, leaving 10 bases not matched to a gene. The CDR3 loop spans 14 amino acids. Germline V gene sequence: CDR1 MNHEY, CDR2 SMNVEV (reference sequence). The CDR3 reads CASWGGTGFHGYTF. CDR3 DNA sequence: TGTGCCAGCTGGGGCGGGACAGGGTTTCATGGCTACACCTTC.

This clonotype was found a few times. V is TRBV12-3 or TRBV12-4 and J is TRBJ2-3, with a weak D call TRBD2 (6 bases). The CDR3 covers 13 residues. Trimming removed 7 bases from V and 0 bases from J, with 8 bases in between. CDR3 protein: CASKEGSTDTQYF. The CDR3 DNA reads TGTGCCAGCAAGGAGGGGAGCACAGATACGCAGTATTTT.

The chain recombines TRBV29-1 with TRBJ2-5; TRBD1 matches at 7 bases. V trimming: 0 bases; J trimming: 4 bases; junction bases outside the gene matches: 5. CDR1 is SQVTM and CDR2 is ANQGSEA in the germline V gene. This CDR3 has 14 amino acids. CDR3 DNA sequence: TGCAGCGTTGAAGATGGGGACAGTCTAGAGACCCAGTACTTC. Encoded protein: CSVEDGDSLETQYF.

CDR3 sequence reads: CASRSTGGWGDTQYF. The DNA of the CDR3 is TGTGCCAGCAGATCCACAGGGGGCTGGGGAGATACGCAGTATTTT. The V and J genes are TRBV12-3 or TRBV12-4 and TRBJ2-3; 9 bases match TRBD1. The J segment lost 5 bases and the V segment lost 6 bases, leaving 9 bases of the junction unmatched. The CDR3 totals 15 residues.

There are a few counts of this clonotype. This chain joins TRBV19 and TRBJ1-1; D is undetermined. This CDR3 has 10 amino acids. Germline V gives CDR1 LNHDA, CDR2 SQIVND (reference sequence). With 8 bases removed from V and 6 bases from J, the gap between germline ends came to 7 bases. The CDR3 sequence is CASRAAEAFF. In nucleotides, the CDR3 is TGTGCCAGTCGGGCCGCTGAAGCTTTCTTT.

This sequence joins TRBV19 and TRBJ2-5; D is possibly TRBD1 (6 bases). V lost 5 bases and J lost 5, with 21 bases in between. The CDR3 covers 16 residues. The V gene's germline CDR1 is LNHDA and CDR2 SQIVND (reference sequence). The CDR3 sequence is CASSSLLQGFEETQYF. CDR3 DNA sequence: TGTGCCAGTAGTTCGCTTCTTCAGGGGTTTGAGGAGACCCAGTACTTC.

This clonotype has at least ten counts. V usage is TRBV12-3 or TRBV12-4 and J usage is TRBJ1-2; 10 bases match TRBD1. Unmatched junction bases numbered 3, after V lost 5 bases and J lost 0 bases. The CDR3 runs to 15 residues. This CDR3 reads CASSPGQGANYGYTF. CDR3 DNA sequence: TGTGCCAGCAGTCCAGGACAGGGGGCTAACTATGGCTACACCTTC.

This clonotype was counted only a few times. The rearrangement links TRBV6-2 or TRBV6-3 to TRBJ2-2; the D gene could be TRBD1 or TRBD2 (5 bases each). This CDR3 region has 12 residues. Deletions cut 5 bases from V and 9 bases from J, with 10 bases between. Germline V gives CDR1 MNHEY, CDR2 SVGEGT. The CDR3 loop reads CASSILGRELFF. CDR3 coding DNA: TGTGCCAGCAGTATACTGGGACGGGAGCTGTTTTTT.

The chain has TRBV27 and TRBJ1-4; D possibly corresponds to TRBD1 (5 bases). The CDR3 runs 15 residues. CDR1 is MNHEY, CDR2 SMNVEV, per germline (reference sequence). V dropped 6 bases and J dropped 8 bases, with 19 bases sitting between them. The CDR3 loop reads CASSLIRERDEKLFF. CDR3 nucleotide sequence: TGTGCCAGCAGCCTGATCAGGGAGCGGGACGAAAAACTGTTTTTT.

The chain couples TRBV29-1 to TRBJ2-2; D is uncertain. CDR3 size: 13 residues. V was cut by 0 bases and J by 6 bases, with 8 bases left in between. Germline values: CDR1 SQVTM, CDR2 ANQGSEA. The CDR3 DNA reads as TGCAGCGTTGAAGACATTTCACCCGGGGAGCTGTTTTTT. This codes for CSVEDISPGELFF.

This sequence joins TRBV19 and TRBJ1-2; unclear D gene. This CDR3 has 14 amino acids. Between the trimmed V and J ends, which lost 3 bases and 3 bases, there was a span of 11 bases. CDR1 and CDR2 (germline): LNHDA, SQIVND (reference sequence). CDR3 in amino acids: CASSMLRRDYGYTF. CDR3 nucleotides: TGTGCCAGTAGTATGCTCAGGAGGGACTATGGCTACACCTTC. The full variable domain, with the rest looked up from reference TRBV19 and TRBJ1-2, is DGGITQSPKYLFRKEGQNVTLSCEQNLNHDAMYWYRQDPGQGLRLIYYSQIVNDFQKGDIAEGYSVSREKKESFPLTVTSAQKNPTAFYLCASSMLRRDYGYTFGSGTRLTVV.

The rearrangement uses TRBV28 and TRBJ2-2; TRBD1 is a possible D gene (6 bases). Germline assignment: CDR1 MDHEN and CDR2 SYDVKM. V was shortened by 3 bases and J by 5 bases, with 10 bases between the two germline ends. The CDR3 loop spans 14 amino acids. CDR3 sequence (DNA): TGTGCCAGCAGTTTCCCCAGGGGAACCGGGGAGCTGTTTTTT. Encoded protein: CASSFPRGTGELFF. The whole variable domain, filled in from reference TRBV28 and TRBJ2-2, reads DVKVTQSSRYLVKRTGEKVFLECVQDMDHENMFWYRQDPGLGLRLIYFSYDVKMKEKGDIPEGYSVSREKKERFSLILESASTNQTSMYLCASSFPRGTGELFFGEGSRLTVL.

The genes are TRBV27 and TRBJ1-2, with D possibly TRBD1 on 6 matching bases. Germline lookup yields CDR1 MNHEY and CDR2 SMNVEV (reference sequence). The V gene lost 4 bases and the J gene lost 4 bases, with 13 bases spanning the gap. The CDR3 totals 14 residues. The CDR3: CASSSGHFSYGYTF. The CDR3 coding sequence is TGTGCCAGCAGTTCGGGACATTTTAGCTATGGCTACACCTTC.

V and J are TRBV6-2 or TRBV6-3 and TRBJ1-1, with 9 positions matching TRBD1. The germline V gene encodes CDR1 MNHEY and CDR2 SVGEGT. V shed 9 bases, J shed 3 bases, and the junction held 2 bases outside the gene matches. This CDR3 is 12 amino acids long. The CDR3 region has the DNA TGTGCCAGTCACAGGGGGCACACTGAAGCTTTCTTT. It yields the protein CASHRGHTEAFF.

The CDR3 nucleotides are TGCAGCGTGGTGTTGAAAGGCGTAACAACTAGCACAGATACGCAGTATTTT. Residues: CSVVLKGVTTSTDTQYF. V usage is TRBV29-1 and J usage is TRBJ2-3, with D unresolved. Trimming took off 6 bases at V and 0 bases at J, with 22 bases between the two ends. The CDR3 is 17 residues long. Germline assignment: CDR1 SQVTM and CDR2 ANQGSEA.

This clonotype was detected only a few times. The chain is built from TRBV27 and TRBJ2-7; 8 bases match TRBD1. V lost 6 bases and J lost 3; bases outside the gene matches: 4. Germline lookup yields CDR1 MNHEY and CDR2 SMNVEV (reference sequence). CDR3 length: 13 amino acids. The CDR3 DNA reads TGTGCCAGCAGACCGACAGGGGTCTACGAGCAGTACGTC. Translation: CASRPTGVYEQYV.

V is TRBV6-2 or TRBV6-3 and J is TRBJ2-7, with a weak D call TRBD1 (5 bases). The V gene's germline CDR1 is MNHEY and CDR2 SVGEGT. Trimming took off 7 bases at V and 5 bases at J, with 24 bases between the two ends. The CDR3 has 16 residues. The CDR3 DNA reads as TGTGCCAGCAAGAAACTATTCAGGGATTCCGAGGACGAGCAGTACTTC. This translates into CASKKLFRDSEDEQYF.

This clonotype was found a few times. The CDR3: CASSTRQGMNTEAFF. CDR3 DNA sequence: TGTGCCAGTAGTACGCGCCAGGGGATGAACACTGAAGCTTTCTTT. The chain combines TRBV19 with TRBJ1-1; D perhaps matches TRBD1 (6 bases). The CDR3 loop spans 15 amino acids. CDR1 LNHDA and CDR2 SQIVND come from the germline V gene (reference sequence). The V end lost 4 bases, the J end lost 0 bases, and 12 bases lay between the germline ends.

The gene calls are TRBV4-1 and TRBJ1-1, with TRBD1 matching 7 bases. Trimming took 2 bases from V and 1 from J; bases not matched to a gene: 7. The CDR3 runs 16 residues. Germline CDR1 and CDR2: MGHRA and YSYEKL. The CDR3 DNA sequence: TGCGCCAGCAGCCAAATCGGGGGGACAGCGAACACTGAAGCTTTCTTT. Its protein is CASSQIGGTANTEAFF.

The chain joins TRBV19 to TRBJ2-1; 9 bases match TRBD2. The CDR3 sequence is 18 residues long. J gave up 7 bases and V 4 bases, and 17 bases lay outside the gene matches. In germline, CDR1 is LNHDA, CDR2 SQIVND (reference sequence). This chain's CDR3 is CASSTFAASGGPGNEQFF. The CDR3 DNA follows: TGTGCCAGTAGTACATTTGCGGCCAGCGGGGGGCCGGGTAATGAGCAGTTCTTC.

The chain uses TRBV5-1 and TRBJ2-3; either TRBD1 or TRBD2 may supply D (5 bases each). The CDR3 contains 12 residues. Deletions cut 0 bases from V and 6 bases from J, with 5 bases between. The V gene's germline CDR1 is SGHRS and CDR2 YFSETQ. CDR3 protein: CASSLGDDTQYF. The CDR3 DNA reads as TGCGCCAGCAGCTTGGGGGACGATACGCAGTATTTT.

This clonotype was observed at least ten times. The chain joins TRBV7-8 to TRBJ2-7; 9 nucleotides match TRBD1. Germline trimming cut 7 bases from V and 3 bases from J; bases unmatched to any gene: 10. CDR1 is SGHVS, CDR2 FQNEAQ, per germline. This CDR3 is built from 15 residues. CDR3: CASISPTGGNYEQYF. CDR3 DNA sequence: TGTGCCAGCATCTCTCCGACAGGGGGTAACTACGAGCAGTACTTC.

This chain connects TRBV4-1 to TRBJ1-2, with D possibly matching TRBD1 (5 bases). V gave up 1 base and J gave up 3 bases, with 12 bases separating them. This CDR3 has 15 residues. Per germline, CDR1 MGHRA and CDR2 YSYEKL. The DNA for the CDR3 is TGCGCCAGCAGCCAAGTTCAGACAGTCGACTATGGCTACACCTTC. It yields the protein CASSQVQTVDYGYTF.

This clonotype was counted a few times. The V and J genes are TRBV7-9 and TRBJ1-1; D gene uncertain. Per the germline V gene, CDR1 is SEHNR and CDR2 is FQNEAQ (reference sequence). This CDR3 spans 14 amino acids. V was trimmed by 5 bases and J by 1 base, leaving 11 bases between them. The CDR3 DNA reads TGTGCCAGCAGCGAGAGGTCGGAGAACACTGAAGCTTTCTTT. It translates to CASSERSENTEAFF.

This clonotype was counted a few times. This chain connects TRBV10-3 to TRBJ2-1; TRBD1 matches at 8 bases. V gave up 1 base and J gave up 7 bases; unmatched junction bases: 3. Germline lookup yields CDR1 ENHRY and CDR2 SYGVKD. The CDR3 has 14 amino acids. In DNA, the CDR3 is TGTGCCATCAGTGAGTTTACAGGGGGAAATGAGCAGTTCTTC. Protein: CAISEFTGGNEQFF.

The V gene is TRBV29-1, the J gene TRBJ1-5, with 9 bases matching TRBD1. The germline V gene encodes CDR1 SQVTM and CDR2 ANQGSEA. CDR3 length: 13 amino acids. Unmatched junction bases numbered 2, after V lost 6 bases and J lost 2 bases. The DNA of the CDR3 is TGCAGCGTCGGGGACAGGGGCAATCAGCCCCAGCATTTT. The encoded protein is CSVGDRGNQPQHF.

This clonotype turned up a few times. V is TRBV2 and J is TRBJ2-1; possibly TRBD1 or TRBD2 for D (6 bases each). CDR3 size: 16 residues. The germline CDR1 and CDR2 sequences are SNHLY and FYNNEI. The germline V and J ends were trimmed by 8 bases and 0 bases, with 17 bases remaining between them. The DNA of the CDR3 is TGTGCCAGCCGGGGGAGTACAGGGAGCTCCTACAATGAGCAGTTCTTC. Translated, it gives CASRGSTGSSYNEQFF.